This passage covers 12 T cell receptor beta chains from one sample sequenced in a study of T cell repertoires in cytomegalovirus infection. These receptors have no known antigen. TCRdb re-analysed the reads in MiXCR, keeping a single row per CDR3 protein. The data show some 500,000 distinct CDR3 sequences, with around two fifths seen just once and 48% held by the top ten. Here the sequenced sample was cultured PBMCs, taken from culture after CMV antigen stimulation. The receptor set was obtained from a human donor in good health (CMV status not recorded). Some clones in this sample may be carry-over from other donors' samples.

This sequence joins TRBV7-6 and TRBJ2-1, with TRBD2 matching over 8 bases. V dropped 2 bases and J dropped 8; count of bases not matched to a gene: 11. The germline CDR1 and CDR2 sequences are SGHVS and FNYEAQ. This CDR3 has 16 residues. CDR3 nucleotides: TGTGCCAGCAGCTTACGGGGGGGAGGGCCTCTCGATGAGCAGTTCTTC. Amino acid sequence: CASSLRGGGPLDEQFF. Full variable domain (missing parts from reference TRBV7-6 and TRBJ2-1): GAGVSQSPRYKVTKRGQDVALRCDPISGHVSLYWYRQALGQGPEFLTYFNYEAQQDKSGLPNDRFSAERPEGSISTLTIQRTEQRDSAMYRCASSLRGGGPLDEQFFGPGTRLTVL.

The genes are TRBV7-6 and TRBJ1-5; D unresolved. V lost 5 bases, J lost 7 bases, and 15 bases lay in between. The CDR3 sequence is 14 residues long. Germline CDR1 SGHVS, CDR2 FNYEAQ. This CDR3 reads CASSEGLLGQPQHF. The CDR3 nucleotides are TGTGCCAGCAGCGAAGGTCTTTTAGGCCAGCCCCAGCATTTT.

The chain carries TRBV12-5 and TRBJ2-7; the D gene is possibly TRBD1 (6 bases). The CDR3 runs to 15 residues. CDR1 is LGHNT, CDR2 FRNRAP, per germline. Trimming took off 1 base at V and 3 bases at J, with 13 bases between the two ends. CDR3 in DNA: TGTGCTAGTGGTTTGGCCGTTCTAGGGGGCTACGAGCAGTACTTC. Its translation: CASGLAVLGGYEQYF.

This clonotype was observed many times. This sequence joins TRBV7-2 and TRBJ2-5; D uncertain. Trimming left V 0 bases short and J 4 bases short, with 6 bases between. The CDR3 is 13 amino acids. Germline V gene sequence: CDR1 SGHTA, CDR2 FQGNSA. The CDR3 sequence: CASSLAGLETQYF. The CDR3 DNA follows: TGTGCCAGCAGCTTAGCGGGGTTAGAGACCCAGTACTTC.

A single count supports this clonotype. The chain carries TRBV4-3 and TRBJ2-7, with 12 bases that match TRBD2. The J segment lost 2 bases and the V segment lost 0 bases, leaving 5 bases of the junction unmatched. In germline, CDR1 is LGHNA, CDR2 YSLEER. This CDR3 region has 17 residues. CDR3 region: CASSQDLASGRAYEQYF. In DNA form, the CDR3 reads TGCGCCAGCAGCCAAGATCTGGCTAGCGGGAGGGCCTACGAGCAGTACTTC.

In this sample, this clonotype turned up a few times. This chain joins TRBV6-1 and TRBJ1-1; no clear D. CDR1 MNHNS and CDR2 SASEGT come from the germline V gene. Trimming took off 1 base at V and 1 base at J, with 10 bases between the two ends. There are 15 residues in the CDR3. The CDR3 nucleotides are TGTGCCAGCAGTGAAGATCCGGCAGGGAACACTGAAGCTTTCTTT. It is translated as CASSEDPAGNTEAFF.

In DNA, the CDR3 is TGTGCTAGTGGTTCCCCTACTTTGGGTAGGAGTGGTTATGAGCAGTTCTTC. Residues: CASGSPTLGRSGYEQFF. The chain couples TRBV12-5 to TRBJ2-1; no clear D gene. The germline V gene encodes CDR1 LGHNT and CDR2 FRNRAP. V lost 4 bases and J 8 bases, leaving 24 bases between the germline ends. The CDR3 is made up of 17 amino acids.

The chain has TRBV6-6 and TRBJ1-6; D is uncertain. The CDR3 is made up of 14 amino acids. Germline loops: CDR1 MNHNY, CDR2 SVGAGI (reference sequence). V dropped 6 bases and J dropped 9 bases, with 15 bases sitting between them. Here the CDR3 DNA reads TGTGCCAGCAGCTACCCCGGATTGATTTCACCCCTCCACTTT. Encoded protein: CASSYPGLISPLHF.

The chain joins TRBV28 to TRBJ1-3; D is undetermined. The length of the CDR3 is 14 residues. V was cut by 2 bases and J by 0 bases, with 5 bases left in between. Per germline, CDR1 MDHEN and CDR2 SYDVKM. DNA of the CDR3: TGTGCCAGCAGTTTACTGACCTCTGGAAACACCATATATTTT. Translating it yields CASSLLTSGNTIYF.

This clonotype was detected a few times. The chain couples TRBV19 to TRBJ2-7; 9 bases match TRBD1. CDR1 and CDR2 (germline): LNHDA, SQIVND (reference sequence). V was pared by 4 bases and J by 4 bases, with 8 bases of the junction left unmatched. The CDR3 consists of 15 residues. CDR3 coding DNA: TGTGCCAGTAGTAAACCCGGGACAGGGAGGTACGAGCAGTACTTC. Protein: CASSKPGTGRYEQYF.

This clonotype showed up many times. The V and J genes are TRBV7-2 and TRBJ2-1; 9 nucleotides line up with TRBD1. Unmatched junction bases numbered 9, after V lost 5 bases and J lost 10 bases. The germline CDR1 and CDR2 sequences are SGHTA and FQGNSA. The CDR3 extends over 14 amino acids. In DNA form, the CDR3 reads TGTGCCAGCAGCCCCGGGACAGGGAGAGGGGAGCAGTTCTTC. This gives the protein CASSPGTGRGEQFF.

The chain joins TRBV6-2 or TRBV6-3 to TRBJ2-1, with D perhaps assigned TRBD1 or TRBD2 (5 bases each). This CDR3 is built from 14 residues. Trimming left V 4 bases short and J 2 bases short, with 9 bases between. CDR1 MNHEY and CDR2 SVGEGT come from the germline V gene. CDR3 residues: CASSWDLAYNEQFF. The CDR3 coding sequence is TGTGCCAGCAGTTGGGACCTGGCCTACAATGAGCAGTTCTTC.